A selection of T cell receptor beta chains follows, all from one sample in a study of shared clonotypes between healthy human individuals. This table comes from immunoSEQ multiplex PCR, and its TCRdb copy is limited to in-frame clones, with some not included. The sample includes hundreds of thousands of clones, about 95% of them seen just once. The sequencing sample was made of naive CD8+ T cells sorted from blood. These receptors were collected from a woman in her twenties or thirties in good health. Both conserved end residues are part of each CDR3. The order of the fields is D gene, J gene, clone size, CDR3 length, V gene, CDR3 DNA, CDR3 protein. A D gene is named only where the DNA matches it firmly. Size is omitted from some rows. Given values are once, few, many or a class for expanded clones.

d_call: .; j_call: TRBJ2-7; clone_size: .; cdr3_length: 17; v_call: TRBV25-1; cdr3_nt: TGTGCCAGCAGTGACCCAGGGGCCAGTACTGATAACTACGAGCAGTACTTC; cdr3_aa: CASSDPGASTDNYEQYF
d_call: .; j_call: TRBJ2-1; clone_size: .; cdr3_length: 13; v_call: TRBV5-6; cdr3_nt: TGTGCCAGCAGCATGGGTGGGGGCAATGAGCAGTTCTTC; cdr3_aa: CASSMGGGNEQFF
d_call: TRBD1; j_call: TRBJ1-1; clone_size: .; cdr3_length: 11; v_call: TRBV28; cdr3_nt: TGTGCTGTGGGACAGCTCACTGAAGCTTTCTTT; cdr3_aa: CAVGQLTEAFF
d_call: TRBD1; j_call: TRBJ1-1; clone_size: .; cdr3_length: 14; v_call: TRBV27; cdr3_nt: TGTGCCAGCAGGTGGACAGGGGCAAACACTGAAGCTTTCTTT; cdr3_aa: CASRWTGANTEAFF
d_call: .; j_call: TRBJ1-5; clone_size: once; cdr3_length: 12; v_call: TRBV6-5; cdr3_nt: TGTGCCAGCCGACAGGCGAATCAGCCCCAGCATTTT; cdr3_aa: CASRQANQPQHF
d_call: TRBD2; j_call: TRBJ2-7; clone_size: .; cdr3_length: 15; v_call: TRBV11-2; cdr3_nt: TGTGCCAGCAGCTTAGAAACCGGGGGGGCCCACGAGCAGTACTTC; cdr3_aa: CASSLETGGAHEQYF
d_call: .; j_call: TRBJ2-1; clone_size: .; cdr3_length: 17; v_call: TRBV9; cdr3_nt: TGTGCCAGCAGCGTAAGAAGGCTGACGGGCTCCTACAATGAGCAGTTCTTC; cdr3_aa: CASSVRRLTGSYNEQFF
d_call: .; j_call: TRBJ1-2; clone_size: once; cdr3_length: 13; v_call: TRBV15; cdr3_nt: TGTGCCACCAGCAGAGACGGGAACTATGGCTACACCTTC; cdr3_aa: CATSRDGNYGYTF
d_call: .; j_call: TRBJ1-5; clone_size: .; cdr3_length: 12; v_call: TRBV5-4; cdr3_nt: TGTGCCAGCAGCAAAGACGATCAGCCCCAGCATTTT; cdr3_aa: CASSKDDQPQHF
d_call: TRBD2; j_call: TRBJ2-1; clone_size: .; cdr3_length: 16; v_call: TRBV11-3; cdr3_nt: TGTGCCAGCAGCTCAAAGAGCGGGATGGGTTACAATGAGCAGTTCTTC; cdr3_aa: CASSSKSGMGYNEQFF
d_call: TRBD1; j_call: TRBJ2-1; clone_size: .; cdr3_length: 17; v_call: TRBV7-2; cdr3_nt: TGTGCCAGCAGCTTAGTCCTCGACAGGGTCCCTTTCAATGAGCAGTTCTTC; cdr3_aa: CASSLVLDRVPFNEQFF
d_call: .; j_call: TRBJ1-5; clone_size: .; cdr3_length: 17; v_call: TRBV27; cdr3_nt: TGTGCCAGCAGTTTAAACCGAGAGGAAGTTGGCAATCAGCCCCAGCATTTT; cdr3_aa: CASSLNREEVGNQPQHF
d_call: TRBD2; j_call: TRBJ2-1; clone_size: .; cdr3_length: 16; v_call: TRBV23-1; cdr3_nt: TGCGCCAGCAGTCCCGCTAGCGGCAAATCGGGGACTGAGCAGTTCTTC; cdr3_aa: CASSPASGKSGTEQFF
d_call: .; j_call: TRBJ1-2; clone_size: .; cdr3_length: 12; v_call: TRBV29-1; cdr3_nt: TGCAGCGTTGAAGGGACAGACTATGGCTACACCTTC; cdr3_aa: CSVEGTDYGYTF
d_call: .; j_call: TRBJ2-7; clone_size: .; cdr3_length: 14; v_call: TRBV6-1; cdr3_nt: TGTGCCAGCAGTGAATGGGGGCCTTCCTACGAGCAGTACTTC; cdr3_aa: CASSEWGPSYEQYF
d_call: .; j_call: TRBJ2-7; clone_size: .; cdr3_length: 14; v_call: TRBV6-1; cdr3_nt: TGTGCCAGCAGTGACAGGGTGGGGCCCTACGAGCAGTACTTC; cdr3_aa: CASSDRVGPYEQYF
d_call: .; j_call: TRBJ2-1; clone_size: .; cdr3_length: 16; v_call: TRBV7-6; cdr3_nt: TGTGCCAGCAGCTTAGTCAAGGGATTAACCTACAATGAGCAGTTCTTC; cdr3_aa: CASSLVKGLTYNEQFF
d_call: .; j_call: TRBJ1-2; clone_size: .; cdr3_length: 17; v_call: TRBV27; cdr3_nt: TGTGCCAGCAGTTTTTCTTTCCGCGGAGGACTTTTGGATGGCTACACCTTC; cdr3_aa: CASSFSFRGGLLDGYTF
d_call: .; j_call: TRBJ2-1; clone_size: .; cdr3_length: 18; v_call: TRBV19; cdr3_nt: TGTGCCAGTAGTATAGAGTCTCAAGGGGGGACAGTCTGGGATGAGCAGTTCTTC; cdr3_aa: CASSIESQGGTVWDEQFF
d_call: TRBD1; j_call: TRBJ1-1; clone_size: .; cdr3_length: 16; v_call: TRBV7-6; cdr3_nt: TGTGCCAGCAGCTTGGGGACAGGAGGCCCAGGAACTGAAGCTTTCTTT; cdr3_aa: CASSLGTGGPGTEAFF
d_call: .; j_call: TRBJ2-1; clone_size: once; cdr3_length: 12; v_call: TRBV5-6; cdr3_nt: TGTGCCAGCAGCTTGGTACCCGGGGAGCAGTTCTTC; cdr3_aa: CASSLVPGEQFF
d_call: .; j_call: TRBJ2-7; clone_size: .; cdr3_length: 13; v_call: TRBV28; cdr3_nt: TGTGCCAGCAGAACGGTTGGTAACTACGAGCAGTACTTC; cdr3_aa: CASRTVGNYEQYF
d_call: TRBD2; j_call: TRBJ2-1; clone_size: .; cdr3_length: 19; v_call: TRBV7-9; cdr3_nt: TGTGCCAGCAGCTTAGTTCGGGGCGATTGGTCTAGCGGGAGTGATGAGCAGTTCTTC; cdr3_aa: CASSLVRGDWSSGSDEQFF
d_call: .; j_call: TRBJ2-2; clone_size: .; cdr3_length: 13; v_call: TRBV6-1; cdr3_nt: TGTGCCATAGGAGATCTGAACACCGGGGAGCTGTTTTTT; cdr3_aa: CAIGDLNTGELFF
d_call: .; j_call: TRBJ2-5; clone_size: .; cdr3_length: 13; v_call: TRBV10-3; cdr3_nt: TGTGCCATCAGAGAAACAGGGAACGAGACCCAGTACTTC; cdr3_aa: CAIRETGNETQYF
d_call: .; j_call: TRBJ2-7; clone_size: .; cdr3_length: 13; v_call: TRBV10-3; cdr3_nt: TGTGCCATCAGACCGGAGTCCTCCTACGAGCAGTACTTC; cdr3_aa: CAIRPESSYEQYF
d_call: TRBD1; j_call: TRBJ1-1; clone_size: .; cdr3_length: 13; v_call: TRBV19; cdr3_nt: TGTGCCAGTTCCCCGGGACAGGGGGGTGAAGCTTTCTTT; cdr3_aa: CASSPGQGGEAFF
d_call: TRBD2; j_call: TRBJ2-7; clone_size: .; cdr3_length: 14; v_call: TRBV13; cdr3_nt: TGTGCCAGCAGCCCGCTAGCGGGGGCCTACGAGCAGTACTTC; cdr3_aa: CASSPLAGAYEQYF
d_call: .; j_call: TRBJ1-4; clone_size: .; cdr3_length: 12; v_call: TRBV19; cdr3_nt: TGTGCCCGGGGGAAGGACTTTGAAAAACTGTTTTTT; cdr3_aa: CARGKDFEKLFF
d_call: .; j_call: TRBJ2-5; clone_size: .; cdr3_length: 11; v_call: TRBV11-2; cdr3_nt: TGTGCCAGCAGCTTAGAGGAGACCCAGTACTTC; cdr3_aa: CASSLEETQYF
d_call: TRBD2; j_call: TRBJ2-7; clone_size: .; cdr3_length: 13; v_call: TRBV6-6; cdr3_nt: TGTGCCATAGCGGGATCCACGTCCTACGAGCAGTACTTC; cdr3_aa: CAIAGSTSYEQYF
d_call: TRBD2; j_call: TRBJ2-7; clone_size: .; cdr3_length: 16; v_call: TRBV4-1; cdr3_nt: TGCGCCAGCAGCCAAGTTATGGCTAGCGGGACCTACGAGCAGTACTTC; cdr3_aa: CASSQVMASGTYEQYF
d_call: .; j_call: TRBJ2-1; clone_size: .; cdr3_length: 17; v_call: TRBV7-8; cdr3_nt: TGTGCCAGCACTACCCCCCCTCCCGGGACTGCCGACAATGAGCAGTTCTTC; cdr3_aa: CASTTPPPGTADNEQFF
d_call: TRBD1; j_call: TRBJ2-2; clone_size: once; cdr3_length: 15; v_call: TRBV27; cdr3_nt: TGTGCCAGCAATCCCGGGACAGGGTATGGCGGGGAGCTGTTTTTT; cdr3_aa: CASNPGTGYGGELFF
d_call: TRBD1; j_call: TRBJ1-5; clone_size: .; cdr3_length: 14; v_call: TRBV6-6; cdr3_nt: TGTGCCAGCACCACCGGGACAGCTAATCAGCCCCAGCATTTT; cdr3_aa: CASTTGTANQPQHF
d_call: .; j_call: TRBJ1-1; clone_size: .; cdr3_length: 15; v_call: TRBV6-5; cdr3_nt: TGTGCCAGCAGTTACTCCCCTACAGGGAGCACTGAAGCTTTCTTT; cdr3_aa: CASSYSPTGSTEAFF
d_call: .; j_call: TRBJ2-7; clone_size: once; cdr3_length: 15; v_call: TRBV5-8; cdr3_nt: TGTGCCAGCAGCTTGTGGCTCGTGGGGTCCTACGAGCAGTACTTC; cdr3_aa: CASSLWLVGSYEQYF
d_call: TRBD2; j_call: TRBJ2-7; clone_size: .; cdr3_length: 15; v_call: TRBV11-1; cdr3_nt: TGTGCCAGCAGCTTCCCTAGCGGCCACTCCTACGAGCAGTACTTC; cdr3_aa: CASSFPSGHSYEQYF
d_call: TRBD1; j_call: TRBJ1-5; clone_size: few; cdr3_length: 15; v_call: TRBV10-3; cdr3_nt: TGTGCCATCAGTGAGGACAGGGGGCCTGGTCAGCCCCAGCATTTT; cdr3_aa: CAISEDRGPGQPQHF
d_call: TRBD2; j_call: TRBJ2-1; clone_size: once; cdr3_length: 15; v_call: TRBV28; cdr3_nt: TGTGCCAGCACCCCTCCGGGCGGGAGTTTCGATGAGCAGTTCTTC; cdr3_aa: CASTPPGGSFDEQFF
d_call: TRBD2; j_call: TRBJ2-7; clone_size: .; cdr3_length: 17; v_call: TRBV28; cdr3_nt: TGTGCCAGCAGTTGGGCCCTGGGCGGGAGGGACTCCTACGAGCAGTACTTC; cdr3_aa: CASSWALGGRDSYEQYF
d_call: .; j_call: TRBJ2-7; clone_size: .; cdr3_length: 14; v_call: TRBV27; cdr3_nt: TGTGCCAGCAGTTCTCCAGGGACCCCGCACGAGCAGTACTTC; cdr3_aa: CASSSPGTPHEQYF
d_call: .; j_call: TRBJ2-7; clone_size: .; cdr3_length: 12; v_call: TRBV6-5; cdr3_nt: TGTGCCAGCAGTAAGGACACTTACGAGCAGTACTTC; cdr3_aa: CASSKDTYEQYF
d_call: TRBD2; j_call: TRBJ2-7; clone_size: .; cdr3_length: 13; v_call: TRBV29-1; cdr3_nt: TGCAGCGTTGAAACTAGCGGGAGCTACGAGCAGTACTTC; cdr3_aa: CSVETSGSYEQYF
d_call: TRBD1; j_call: TRBJ2-7; clone_size: .; cdr3_length: 16; v_call: TRBV7-9; cdr3_nt: TGTGCCAGCAGCTGCACCACCGGGACAGGGGAGTACGAGCAGTACTTC; cdr3_aa: CASSCTTGTGEYEQYF
d_call: .; j_call: TRBJ1-6; clone_size: once; cdr3_length: 14; v_call: TRBV13; cdr3_nt: TGTGCCAGCAGCCACCGGGGGTATAATTCACCCCTCCACTTT; cdr3_aa: CASSHRGYNSPLHF
d_call: TRBD1; j_call: TRBJ2-4; clone_size: .; cdr3_length: 13; v_call: TRBV6-1; cdr3_nt: TGTGCCAGCAGTGGGACAGGGCTTAGCATTCAGTACTTC; cdr3_aa: CASSGTGLSIQYF